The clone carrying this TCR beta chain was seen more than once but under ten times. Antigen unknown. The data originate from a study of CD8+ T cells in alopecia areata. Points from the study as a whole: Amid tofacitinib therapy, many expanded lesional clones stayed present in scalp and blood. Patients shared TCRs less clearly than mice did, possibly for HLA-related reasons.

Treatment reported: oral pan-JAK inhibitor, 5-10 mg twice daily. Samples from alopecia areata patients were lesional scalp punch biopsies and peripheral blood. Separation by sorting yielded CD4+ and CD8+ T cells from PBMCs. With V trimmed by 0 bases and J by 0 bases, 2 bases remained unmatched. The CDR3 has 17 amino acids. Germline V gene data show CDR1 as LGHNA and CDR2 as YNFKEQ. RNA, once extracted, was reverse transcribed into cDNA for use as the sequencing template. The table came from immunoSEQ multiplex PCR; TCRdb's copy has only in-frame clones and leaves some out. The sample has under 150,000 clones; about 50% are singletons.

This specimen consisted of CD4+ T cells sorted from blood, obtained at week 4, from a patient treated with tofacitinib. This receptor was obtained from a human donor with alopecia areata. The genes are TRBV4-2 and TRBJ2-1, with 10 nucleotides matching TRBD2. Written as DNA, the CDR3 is TGTGCCAGCAGCCAAGATCCTAGCGGGAGCTCCTACAATGAGCAGTTCTTC. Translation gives CASSQDPSGSSYNEQFF.